This T cell receptor (beta chain) came from a study of OX40 agonist ivuxolimab in advanced cancers. Broader study findings: CD4+ and CD8+ blood T cells expanded clonally by week 6 at 0.1 to 3.0 mg/kg. Compared with CD4+, CD8+ T cells on average had more expanded clones. Some of the lowest clonal expansion was seen in partial responders at 0.1-3.0 mg/kg.

As regards this clone: Antigen unknown.

Some clones are missing from TCRdb's copy, which holds only in-frame ones; the method was immunoSEQ multiplex PCR. The table includes more than 65,000 clones, around 89% detected once. Unmatched junction bases numbered 2, after V lost 1 base and J lost 8 bases. The CDR3 spans 15 residues. The germline gives CDR1 LGHNT, CDR2 FRNRAP. The TCR originated in an adult with an advanced solid tumor such as melanoma, head and neck, liver or kidney cancer. V is TRBV12-5 and J is TRBJ2-1; 13 nucleotides agree with TRBD2. The material sequenced was CD4+ or CD8+ T cells sorted from blood, taken in a trial of the OX40 agonist ivuxolimab. This chain's CDR3 is CASGLGTSGSDEQFF. The CDR3, as DNA: TGTGCTAGTGGTTTGGGGACTAGCGGGAGCGATGAGCAGTTCTTC.